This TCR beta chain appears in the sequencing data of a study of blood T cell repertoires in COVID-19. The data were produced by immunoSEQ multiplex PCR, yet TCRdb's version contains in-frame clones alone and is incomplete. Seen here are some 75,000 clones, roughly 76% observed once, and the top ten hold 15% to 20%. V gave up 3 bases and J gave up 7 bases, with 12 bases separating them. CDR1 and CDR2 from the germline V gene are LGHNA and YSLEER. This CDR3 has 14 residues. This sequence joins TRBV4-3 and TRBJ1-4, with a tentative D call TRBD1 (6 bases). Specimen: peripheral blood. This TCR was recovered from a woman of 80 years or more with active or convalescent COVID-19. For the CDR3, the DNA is TGCGCCAGCAGCCAGGGCAGGGGAAGTGAAAAACTGTTTTTT. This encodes CASSQGRGSEKLFF.